This T cell receptor (beta chain) originates from a study of type 1 regulatory T cells (dated by TCRdb to the early 2020s). Describing the broader study: An in vitro protocol by which a Tr1-enriched, alloantigen-specific CD4 T cell product named T-allo10 was generated was characterized in the study. T-allo10 was being tested clinically in patients with hematological malignancies who were undergoing allogeneic hematopoietic stem cell transplantation. What the study reported, not specific to this receptor: A more restricted TCR repertoire was observed in Tr1 cells than in non-Tr1 cells, and this restriction was interpreted in the study as alloantigen-induced clonal expansion.

The sequencer was an Illumina MiSeq. The public sequencing data were trimmed at Q25 with fastp and processed into clonotypes with MiXCR by TCRdb, which kept only in-frame beta chains. Each CDR3 protein appears once, grouped with its most common genes and DNA. The sample data list 68,000 or so distinct CDR3 sequences, and about 50% of these were observed just once. Jointly, the top ten make up more than 2% of the sample. A note on this clonotype: Which antigen it targets is not known. No quality values exist for individual bases; no much larger clone is one base distant.

Counted from cysteine to phenylalanine, this CDR3 has 12 amino acids. Just CDR3 DNA is preserved here, 36 bases in frame from base 1. Based on the germline V gene, the CDR1 and CDR2 sequences are SGHTA and FQGNSA. The trim is 2 bases for V and 12 bases for J, with a gap of 13 bases between the germline ends. The sequence links TRBV7-2 to TRBJ1-1; matching of 6 bases hints at TRBD1 as the D gene. This clonotype was sampled from a human donor in good health. Sequenced: cultured non-Tr1 T cells, either the whole culture or a sorted T cell fraction (not recorded which). The sample's cell subset or site label, decoded: non-Tr1 population from the T-allo10 product. Here the CDR3 is given as CASSLRQGLPFF. The DNA is as follows: TGTGCCAGCAGCTTAAGGCAGGGGTTGCCTTTCTTT.